The 7 T cell receptor beta chains given below trace back to one sample, sequenced in a study of beta chain features in type 1 diabetes. The investigators reverse transcribed all of the isolated RNA, so they sequenced expressed TCRB transcripts. Clones were sequenced by immunoSEQ multiplex PCR, and TCRdb holds only the in-frame ones, with some missing. The sample yields almost 350,000 clones, roughly 21% seen once. Sequencing was performed on naive CD4+ T cells from blood. Receptors were obtained from a woman in her late teens or twenties in good health.

The chain has TRBV18 and TRBJ2-1, with 7 bases fitting TRBD2. The CDR3 has 14 amino acids. V lost 0 bases and J lost 9; bases outside the gene matches: 5. CDR1 and CDR2 from the germline V gene are KGHSH and LQKENI. CDR3 loop: CASSPPSGGSEQFF. The CDR3 DNA reads as TGTGCCAGCTCACCACCCTCCGGGGGGAGTGAGCAGTTCTTC.

In its sample, this clone was seen a few times. The gene calls are TRBV7-2 and TRBJ2-3; no reliable D call. Germline values: CDR1 SGHTA, CDR2 FQGNSA. V lost 0 bases to trimming and J lost 5 bases, with 3 bases between them. The CDR3 covers 12 residues. The CDR3 here is CASSLAQDTQYF. In DNA form, the CDR3 reads TGTGCCAGCAGCTTAGCCCAAGATACGCAGTATTTT.

This clone has just a few counts. The chain is built from TRBV25-1 and TRBJ1-4; no firm D call. The CDR3 extends over 14 amino acids. The V gene lost 0 bases and the J gene lost 7 bases, with 9 bases spanning the gap. CDR1 is MGHDK and CDR2 is SYGVNS in the germline V gene. CDR3 sequence: CASSEYAPGEKLFF. CDR3 nucleotides: TGTGCCAGCAGTGAATATGCGCCGGGTGAAAAACTGTTTTTT.

This clone occurred a few times. The rearrangement joins TRBV6-6 to TRBJ1-1; 8 nucleotides match TRBD1. CDR3 length equals 13 residues. Trimming removed 8 bases from V and 8 bases from J; junction bases left unmatched: 10. Per germline, CDR1 MNHNY and CDR2 SVGAGI (reference sequence). This CDR3 is CASDLPGGSEAFF. CDR3 in DNA: TGTGCCAGCGACCTGCCAGGGGGCTCGGAAGCTTTCTTT.

The V gene is TRBV19, the J gene TRBJ2-1, with 9 bases fitting TRBD1. The germline CDR1 and CDR2 sequences are LNHDA and SQIVND (reference sequence). After removal of 6 bases from V and 7 bases from J, the junction contained 7 bases not matched to a gene. This CDR3 comprises 14 residues. CDR3 sequence reads: CASSKDRGINEQFF. CDR3 sequence (DNA): TGTGCCAGTAGCAAGGACAGGGGTATTAATGAGCAGTTCTTC.

In this sample, this clone turned up a few times. The gene calls are TRBV9 and TRBJ2-2; 7 bases are a match to TRBD1. There are 15 residues in the CDR3. Germline CDR1 reads SGDLS; CDR2 reads YYNGEE. The ends lost 3 bases at V and 4 bases at J; junction bases unmatched: 6. CDR3 in amino acids: CASSARDRLTGELFF. The DNA for the CDR3 is TGTGCCAGCAGCGCCCGGGACAGACTCACCGGGGAGCTGTTTTTT. The full variable domain, in which reference TRBV9 and TRBJ2-2 provide the parts outside the CDR3, is DSGVTQTPKHLITATGQRVTLRCSPRSGDLSVYWYQQSLDQGLQFLIQYYNGEERAKGNILERFSAQQFPDLHSELNLSSLELGDSALYFCASSARDRLTGELFFGEGSRLTVL.

J is TRBJ2-7 and V is TRBV15, with D possibly TRBD1 on 6 matching bases. The germline CDR1 and CDR2 sequences are LNHNV and YYDKDF (reference sequence). The CDR3 is made up of 14 amino acids. Trimming removed 1 base from V and 5 bases from J, with 12 bases in between. DNA for the CDR3: TGTGCCACCAGCAGAGGAGGGACACTACACGAGCAGTACTTC. Translated: CATSRGGTLHEQYF. The full variable domain, its missing parts supplied by reference TRBV15 and TRBJ2-7, is DAMVIQNPRYQVTQFGKPVTLSCSQTLNHNVMYWYQQKSSQAPKLLFHYYDKDFNNEADTPDNFQSRRPNTSFCFLDIRSPGLGDTAMYLCATSRGGTLHEQYFGPGTRLTVT.